Presented here are 3 T cell receptor beta chains from one specimen sequenced in a study of blood T cell repertoires in COVID-19. The repertoire was sequenced with immunoSEQ multiplex PCR; TCRdb's copy has only in-frame clones and lacks some. The repertoire has around 150,000 clones, under 85% of them found once; the top ten carry around 2.8%. The sample was peripheral blood. These receptor sequences come from a man aged 65 to 85 with acute or convalescent COVID-19.

The chain is built from TRBV5-1 and TRBJ1-1; D gene uncertain. CDR1 and CDR2 from the germline V gene are SGHRS and YFSETQ. Trimming left V 0 bases short and J 4 bases short, with 10 bases between. The CDR3 extends over 14 amino acids. The CDR3 loop reads CASSLVSTSTEAFF. The CDR3 nucleotides read TGCGCCAGCAGCTTGGTGTCCACCAGCACTGAAGCTTTCTTT.

The rearrangement joins TRBV28 to TRBJ1-5; no definite D call. The V gene's germline CDR1 is MDHEN and CDR2 SYDVKM. The CDR3 is made up of 13 amino acids. V lost 4 bases, J lost 0 bases, and 4 bases lay in between. In DNA, the CDR3 is TGTGCCAGCAGTTATAATAGCAATCAGCCCCAGCATTTT. Translation gives CASSYNSNQPQHF.

This chain uses TRBV6-2 or TRBV6-3 with TRBJ2-7; 9 bases agree with TRBD1. Germline lookup yields CDR1 MNHEY and CDR2 SVGEGT. Trimming at V came to 5 bases and at J to 6 bases, leaving 8 bases not matched to a gene. This CDR3 spans 14 amino acids. CDR3 DNA sequence: TGTGCCAGCAGTAACCCCGGGACAGGGATCGAGCAGTACTTC. This translates into CASSNPGTGIEQYF.